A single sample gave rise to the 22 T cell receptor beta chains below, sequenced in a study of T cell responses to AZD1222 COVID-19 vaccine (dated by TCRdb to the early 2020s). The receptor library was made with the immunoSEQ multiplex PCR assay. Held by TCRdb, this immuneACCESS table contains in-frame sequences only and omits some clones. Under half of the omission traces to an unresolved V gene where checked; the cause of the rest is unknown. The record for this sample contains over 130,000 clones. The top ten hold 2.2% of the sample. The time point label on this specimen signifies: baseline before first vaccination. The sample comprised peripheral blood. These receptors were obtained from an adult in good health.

CDR3: CASSLAGARNTEAFF. CDR3 sequence (DNA): TGTGCCAGCAGCTTGGCGGGGGCCCGGAACACTGAAGCTTTCTTT. J is TRBJ1-1 and V is TRBV5-5; maybe TRBD1 (6 bases). The CDR3 runs 15 residues. The ends were cut back, 0 bases at V and 1 base at J, with 10 bases in the middle. CDR1 is SGHKS, CDR2 YYEKEE, per germline (reference sequence).

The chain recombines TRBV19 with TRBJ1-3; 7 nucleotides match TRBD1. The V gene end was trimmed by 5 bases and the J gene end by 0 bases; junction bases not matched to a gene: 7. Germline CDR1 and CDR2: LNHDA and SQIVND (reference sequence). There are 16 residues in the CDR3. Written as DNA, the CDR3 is TGTGCCAGTAGTTTCCGGGACAGAGCCTCTGGAAACACCATATATTTT. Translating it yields CASSFRDRASGNTIYF.

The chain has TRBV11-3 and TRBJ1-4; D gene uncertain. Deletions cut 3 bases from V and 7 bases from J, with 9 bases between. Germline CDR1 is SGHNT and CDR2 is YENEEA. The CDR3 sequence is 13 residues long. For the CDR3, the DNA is TGTGCCAGCAGCTTTTCGGGGTCTGAAAAACTGTTTTTT. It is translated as CASSFSGSEKLFF. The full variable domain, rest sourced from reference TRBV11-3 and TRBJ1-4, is EAGVVQSPRYKIIEKKQPVAFWCNPISGHNTLYWYLQNLGQGPELLIRYENEEAVDDSQLPKDRFSAERLKGVDSTLKIQPAELGDSAVYLCASSFSGSEKLFFGSGTQLSVL.

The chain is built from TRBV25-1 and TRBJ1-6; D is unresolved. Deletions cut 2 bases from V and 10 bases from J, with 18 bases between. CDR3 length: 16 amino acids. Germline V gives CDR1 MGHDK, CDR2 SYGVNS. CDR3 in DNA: TGTGCCAGCAGTGAAAAAGGGTGGACCCTGAACTCACCCCTCCACTTT. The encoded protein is CASSEKGWTLNSPLHF.

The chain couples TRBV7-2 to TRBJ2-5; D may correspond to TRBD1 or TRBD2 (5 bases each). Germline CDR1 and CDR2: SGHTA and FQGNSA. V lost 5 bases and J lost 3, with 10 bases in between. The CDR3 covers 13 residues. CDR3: CASSRRGEETQYF. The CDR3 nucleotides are TGTGCCAGCAGCCGGAGAGGGGAAGAGACCCAGTACTTC.

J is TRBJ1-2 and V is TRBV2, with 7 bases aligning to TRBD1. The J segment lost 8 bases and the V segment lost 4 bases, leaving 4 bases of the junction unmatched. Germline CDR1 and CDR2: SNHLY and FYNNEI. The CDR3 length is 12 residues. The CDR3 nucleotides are TGTGCCAGCAGTGGGACAGGACCCGGCTACACCTTC. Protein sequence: CASSGTGPGYTF.

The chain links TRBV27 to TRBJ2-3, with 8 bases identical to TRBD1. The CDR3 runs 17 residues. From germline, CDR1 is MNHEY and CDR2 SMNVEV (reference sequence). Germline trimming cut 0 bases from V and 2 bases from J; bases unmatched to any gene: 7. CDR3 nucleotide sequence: TGTGCCAGCAGTTTATCAAACAGGGGGTTGTCCACAGATACGCAGTATTTT. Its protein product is CASSLSNRGLSTDTQYF.

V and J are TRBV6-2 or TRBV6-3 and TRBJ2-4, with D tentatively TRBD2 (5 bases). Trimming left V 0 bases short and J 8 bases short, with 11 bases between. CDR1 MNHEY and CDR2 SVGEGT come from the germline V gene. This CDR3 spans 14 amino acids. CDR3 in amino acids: CASSYSPGNHIQYF. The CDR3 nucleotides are TGTGCCAGCAGTTACTCCCCCGGGAACCACATTCAGTACTTC.

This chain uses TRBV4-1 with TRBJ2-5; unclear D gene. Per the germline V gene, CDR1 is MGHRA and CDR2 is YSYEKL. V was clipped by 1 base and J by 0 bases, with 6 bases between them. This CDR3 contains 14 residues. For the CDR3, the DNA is TGCGCCAGCAGCCAAGGACCCAACCAAGAGACCCAGTACTTC. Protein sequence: CASSQGPNQETQYF.

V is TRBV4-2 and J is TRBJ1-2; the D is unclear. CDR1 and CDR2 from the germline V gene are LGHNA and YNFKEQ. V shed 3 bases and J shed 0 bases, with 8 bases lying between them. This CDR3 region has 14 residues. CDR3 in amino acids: CASSHDGTNYGYTF. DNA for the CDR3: TGTGCCAGCAGCCACGACGGGACTAACTATGGCTACACCTTC.

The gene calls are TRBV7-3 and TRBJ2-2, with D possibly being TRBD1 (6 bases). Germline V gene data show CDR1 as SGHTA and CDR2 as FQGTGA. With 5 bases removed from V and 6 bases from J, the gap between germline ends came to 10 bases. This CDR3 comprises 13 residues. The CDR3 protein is CASSTQGPGELFF. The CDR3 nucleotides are TGTGCCAGCAGCACACAGGGACCCGGGGAGCTGTTTTTT.

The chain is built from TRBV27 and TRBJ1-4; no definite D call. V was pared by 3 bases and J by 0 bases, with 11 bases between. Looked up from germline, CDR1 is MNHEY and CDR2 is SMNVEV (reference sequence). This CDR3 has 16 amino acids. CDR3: CASSLWGIATNEKLFF. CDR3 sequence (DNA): TGTGCCAGCAGTTTGTGGGGAATTGCAACTAATGAAAAACTGTTTTTT.

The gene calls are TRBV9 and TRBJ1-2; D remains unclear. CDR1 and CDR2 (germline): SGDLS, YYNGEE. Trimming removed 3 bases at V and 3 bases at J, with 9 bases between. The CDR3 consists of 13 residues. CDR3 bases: TGTGCCAGCAGCGAGGCCAGTCACTATGGCTACACCTTC. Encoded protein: CASSEASHYGYTF.

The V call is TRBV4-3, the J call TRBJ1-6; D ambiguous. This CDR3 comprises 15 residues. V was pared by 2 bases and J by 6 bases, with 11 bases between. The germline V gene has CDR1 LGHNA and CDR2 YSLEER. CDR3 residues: CASSQTSGSNSPLHF. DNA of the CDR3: TGCGCCAGCAGCCAAACTAGCGGAAGTAATTCACCCCTCCACTTT.

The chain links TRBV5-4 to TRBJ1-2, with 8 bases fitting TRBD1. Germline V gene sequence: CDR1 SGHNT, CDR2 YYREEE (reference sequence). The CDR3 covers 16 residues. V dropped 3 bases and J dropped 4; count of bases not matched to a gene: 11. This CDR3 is CASSSHYFDRGYGYTF. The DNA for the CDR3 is TGTGCCAGCAGCTCACACTACTTCGACAGGGGCTATGGCTACACCTTC.

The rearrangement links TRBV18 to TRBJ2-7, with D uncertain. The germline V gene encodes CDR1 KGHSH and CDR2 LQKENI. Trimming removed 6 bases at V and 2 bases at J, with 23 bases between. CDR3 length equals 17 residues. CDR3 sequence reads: CASSPRSGSWDTYEQYF. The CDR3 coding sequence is TGTGCCAGCTCTCCTCGATCCGGGTCATGGGATACCTACGAGCAGTACTTC.

DNA of the CDR3: TGTGCCAGCAGCTTACAGGGGAAGGGCACAGATACGCAGTATTTT. Protein: CASSLQGKGTDTQYF. The chain combines TRBV16 with TRBJ2-3; 7 bases align to TRBD1. CDR1 is KGHSY, CDR2 FQNENV, per germline. V was pared by 5 bases and J by 1 base, with 6 bases of the junction left unmatched. The CDR3 has 15 residues.

In DNA, the CDR3 is TGCGCCAGCTCCCCCAAGAGTGGCGGGGCGAGAAGCACAGATACGCAGTATTTT. Encoded protein: CASSPKSGGARSTDTQYF. The chain is built from TRBV5-1 and TRBJ2-3; TRBD2 is a possible D gene (6 bases). Germline lookup yields CDR1 SGHRS and CDR2 YFSETQ. CDR3 length: 18 amino acids. Deletions cut 7 bases from V and 0 bases from J, with 24 bases between.

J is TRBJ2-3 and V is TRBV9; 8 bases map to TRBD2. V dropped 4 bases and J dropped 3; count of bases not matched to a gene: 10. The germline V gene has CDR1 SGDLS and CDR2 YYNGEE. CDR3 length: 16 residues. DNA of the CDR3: TGTGCCAGCAGCCTCAAACCGGGACTAGGAACAGATACGCAGTATTTT. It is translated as CASSLKPGLGTDTQYF.

The CDR3 DNA reads TGTGCCAGCAGCGTAGCGGGCTCTGGAAACACCATATATTTT. Encoded protein: CASSVAGSGNTIYF. This chain joins TRBV9 and TRBJ1-3; no reliable D call. Looked up from germline, CDR1 is SGDLS and CDR2 is YYNGEE. V was cut by 0 bases and J by 0 bases, with 4 bases left in between. This CDR3 is built from 14 residues.

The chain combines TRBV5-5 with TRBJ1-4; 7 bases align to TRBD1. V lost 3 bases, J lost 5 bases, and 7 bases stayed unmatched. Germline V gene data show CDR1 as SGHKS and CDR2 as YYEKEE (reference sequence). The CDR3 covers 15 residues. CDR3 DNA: TGTGCCAGCAGCTACACCGGGACAGAAAATGAAAAACTGTTTTTT. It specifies CASSYTGTENEKLFF. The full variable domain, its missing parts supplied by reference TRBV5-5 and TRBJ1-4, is DAGVTQSPTHLIKTRGQQVTLRCSPISGHKSVSWYQQVLGQGPQFIFQYYEKEERGRGNFPDRFSARQFPNYSSELNVNALLLGDSALYLCASSYTGTENEKLFFGSGTQLSVL.

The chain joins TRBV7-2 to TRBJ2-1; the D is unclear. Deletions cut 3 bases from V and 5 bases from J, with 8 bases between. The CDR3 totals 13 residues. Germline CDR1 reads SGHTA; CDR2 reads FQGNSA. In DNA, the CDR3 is TGTGCCAGCAGCTTCGGCAGAAACAATGAGCAGTTCTTC. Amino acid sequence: CASSFGRNNEQFF.